This TCR beta chain is drawn from a study of long-term antiretroviral therapy in people with HIV. CDR1 SEHNR and CDR2 FQNEAQ come from the germline V gene (reference sequence). Trimming took 5 bases from V and 2 from J, leaving 13 bases between them. The CDR3 has 14 residues. Regarding the study as a whole: Blood specimens, gathered between 2004 and 2017, were possibly obtained under older ART regimens.

Run at survey level, the immunoSEQ assay was version v3.0. The table came from immunoSEQ multiplex PCR; TCRdb's copy has only in-frame clones and leaves some out. The sample records tens of thousands of clones, 90% to 95% being singletons. Note on this clone: The antigen is undetermined.

This chain joins TRBV7-9 and TRBJ2-7; perhaps TRBD1 as D (6 bases). Sequencing was performed on unsorted PBMCs, taken more than 6 years after starting antiretroviral therapy. This receptor was identified in a man aged 25 to 40 with HIV. The CDR3 sequence is CASSPLAGAYEQYF. DNA of the CDR3: TGTGCCAGCAGCCCCTTGGCAGGGGCCTACGAGCAGTACTTC.